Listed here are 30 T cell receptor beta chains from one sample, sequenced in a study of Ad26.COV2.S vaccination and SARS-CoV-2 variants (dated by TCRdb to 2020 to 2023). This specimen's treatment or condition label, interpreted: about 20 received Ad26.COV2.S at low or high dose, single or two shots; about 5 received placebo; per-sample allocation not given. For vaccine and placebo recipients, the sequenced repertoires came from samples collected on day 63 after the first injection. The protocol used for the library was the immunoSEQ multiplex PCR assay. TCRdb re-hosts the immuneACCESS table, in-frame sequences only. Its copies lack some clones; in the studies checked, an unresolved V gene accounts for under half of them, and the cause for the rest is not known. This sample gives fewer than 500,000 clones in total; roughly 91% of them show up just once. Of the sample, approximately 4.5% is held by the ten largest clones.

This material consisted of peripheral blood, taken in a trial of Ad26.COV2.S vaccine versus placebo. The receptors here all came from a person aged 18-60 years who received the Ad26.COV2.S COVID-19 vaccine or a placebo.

The CDR3: CASSATSDSYEQYF. CDR3 bases: TGTGCCAGCAGTGCGACTAGCGACTCCTACGAGCAGTACTTC. The chain combines TRBV27 with TRBJ2-7, with TRBD2 matching 8 bases. V lost 5 bases, J lost 0 bases, and 3 bases stayed unmatched. The CDR3 runs to 14 residues. Germline V gene lookup returns CDR1 MNHEY and CDR2 SMNVEV (reference sequence).

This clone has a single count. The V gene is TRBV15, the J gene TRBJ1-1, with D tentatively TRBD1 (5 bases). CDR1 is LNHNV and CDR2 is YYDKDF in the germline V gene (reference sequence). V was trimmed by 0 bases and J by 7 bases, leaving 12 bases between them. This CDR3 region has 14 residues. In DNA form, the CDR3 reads TGTGCCACCAGCAGAGATCAAATACAGGTTGAAGCTTTCTTT. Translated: CATSRDQIQVEAFF.

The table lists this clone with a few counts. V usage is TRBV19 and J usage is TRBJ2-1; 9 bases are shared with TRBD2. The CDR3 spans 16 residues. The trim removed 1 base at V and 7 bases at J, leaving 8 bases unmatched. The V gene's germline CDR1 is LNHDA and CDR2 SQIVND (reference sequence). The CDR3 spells CASSIGGAGGLNEQFF. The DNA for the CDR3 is TGTGCCAGTAGTATAGGAGGTGCGGGAGGGCTAAATGAGCAGTTCTTC.

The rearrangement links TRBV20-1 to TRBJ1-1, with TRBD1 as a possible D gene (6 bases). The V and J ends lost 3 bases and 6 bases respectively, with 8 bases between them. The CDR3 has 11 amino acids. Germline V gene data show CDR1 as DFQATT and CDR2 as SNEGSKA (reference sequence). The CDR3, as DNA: TGCAGTGCTAGTCAGGGGCCTGAAGCTTTCTTT. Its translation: CSASQGPEAFF.

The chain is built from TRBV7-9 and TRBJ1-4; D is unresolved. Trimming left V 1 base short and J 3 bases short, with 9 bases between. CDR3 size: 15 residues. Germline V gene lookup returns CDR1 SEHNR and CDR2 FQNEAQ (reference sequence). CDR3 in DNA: TGTGCCAGCAGCTTAGGACGGAGTCCTAATGAAAAACTGTTTTTT. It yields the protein CASSLGRSPNEKLFF. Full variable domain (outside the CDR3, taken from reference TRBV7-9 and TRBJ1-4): DTGVSQNPRHKITKRGQNVTFRCDPISEHNRLYWYRQTLGQGPEFLTYFQNEAQLEKSRLLSDRFSAERPKGSFSTLEIQRTEQGDSAMYLCASSLGRSPNEKLFFGSGTQLSVL.

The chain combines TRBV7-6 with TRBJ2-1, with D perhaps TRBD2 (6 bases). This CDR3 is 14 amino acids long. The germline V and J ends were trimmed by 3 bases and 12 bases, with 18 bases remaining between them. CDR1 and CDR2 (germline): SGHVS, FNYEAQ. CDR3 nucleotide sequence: TGTGCCAGCAGCTTCGGACTACCCCAATCGGGGCAGTTCTTC. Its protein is CASSFGLPQSGQFF.

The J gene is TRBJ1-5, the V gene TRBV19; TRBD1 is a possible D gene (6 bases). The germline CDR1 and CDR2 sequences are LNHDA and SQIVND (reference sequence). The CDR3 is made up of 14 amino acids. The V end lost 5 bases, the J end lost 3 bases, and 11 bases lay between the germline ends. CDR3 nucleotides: TGTGCCAGTAGTCCCCAGGGGCCCAATCAGCCCCAGCATTTT. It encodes CASSPQGPNQPQHF.

The DNA for the CDR3 is TGTGCCTGGAGTGTAAAGGGGATAGAGCAGTACTTC. Protein sequence: CAWSVKGIEQYF. J is TRBJ2-7 and V is TRBV30; maybe TRBD1 (5 bases). Germline loops: CDR1 GTSNPN, CDR2 SVGIG (reference sequence). V was trimmed by 0 bases and J by 7 bases, leaving 10 bases between them. The CDR3 consists of 12 residues. The entire variable domain, with the rest obtained from reference TRBV30 and TRBJ2-7, is as follows: SQTIHQWPATLVQPVGSPLSLECTVEGTSNPNLYWYRQAAGRGLQLLFYSVGIGQISSEVPQNLSASRPQDRQFILSSKKLLLSDSGFYLCAWSVKGIEQYFGPGTRLTVT.

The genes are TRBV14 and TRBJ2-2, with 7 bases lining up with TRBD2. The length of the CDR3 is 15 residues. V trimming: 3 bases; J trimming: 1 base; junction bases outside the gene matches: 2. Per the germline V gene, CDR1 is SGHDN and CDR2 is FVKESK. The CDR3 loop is CASSQQRENTGELFF. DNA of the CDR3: TGTGCCAGCAGCCAGCAGCGGGAGAACACCGGGGAGCTGTTTTTT. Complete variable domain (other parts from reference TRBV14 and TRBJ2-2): EAGVTQFPSHSVIEKGQTVTLRCDPISGHDNLYWYRRVMGKEIKFLLHFVKESKQDESGMPNNRFLAERTGGTYSTLKVQPAELEDSGVYFCASSQQRENTGELFFGEGSRLTVL.

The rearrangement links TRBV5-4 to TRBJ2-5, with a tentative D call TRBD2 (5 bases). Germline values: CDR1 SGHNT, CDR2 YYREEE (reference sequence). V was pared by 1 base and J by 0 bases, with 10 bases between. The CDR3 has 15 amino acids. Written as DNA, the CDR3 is TGTGCCAGCAGCTTGCAGCGGAGCTACCAAGAGACCCAGTACTTC. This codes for CASSLQRSYQETQYF.

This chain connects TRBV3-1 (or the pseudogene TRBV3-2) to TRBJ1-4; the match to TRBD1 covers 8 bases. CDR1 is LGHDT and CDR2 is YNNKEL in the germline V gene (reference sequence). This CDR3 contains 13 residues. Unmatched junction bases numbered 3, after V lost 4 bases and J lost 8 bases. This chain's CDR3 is CASSPRGREKLFF. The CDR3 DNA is TGTGCCAGCAGCCCCAGGGGGCGGGAAAAACTGTTTTTT.

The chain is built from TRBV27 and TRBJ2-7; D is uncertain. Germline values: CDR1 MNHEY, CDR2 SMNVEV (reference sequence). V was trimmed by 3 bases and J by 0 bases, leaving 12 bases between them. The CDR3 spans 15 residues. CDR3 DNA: TGTGCCAGCAGTTTGGCCGGACCCCTCTCCTACGAGCAGTACTTC. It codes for CASSLAGPLSYEQYF.

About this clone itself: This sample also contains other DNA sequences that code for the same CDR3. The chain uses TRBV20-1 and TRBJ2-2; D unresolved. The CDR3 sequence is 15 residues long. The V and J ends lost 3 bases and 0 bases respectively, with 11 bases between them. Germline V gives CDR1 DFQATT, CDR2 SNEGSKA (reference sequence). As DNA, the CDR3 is TGCAGTGCTAGTCCAGTTGCTGCGAACACCGGGGAGCTGTTTTTT. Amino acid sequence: CSASPVAANTGELFF.

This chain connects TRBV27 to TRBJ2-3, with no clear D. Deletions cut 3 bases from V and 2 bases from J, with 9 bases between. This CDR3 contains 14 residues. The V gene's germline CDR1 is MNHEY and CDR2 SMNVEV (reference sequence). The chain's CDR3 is CASSLWGNTDTQYF. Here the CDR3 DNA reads TGTGCCAGCAGTTTGTGGGGTAACACAGATACGCAGTATTTT.

CDR3 sequence reads: CASSSRFRDLTYEQYF. CDR3 nucleotide sequence: TGTGCCAGCAGCTCACGCTTTCGGGACCTAACCTACGAGCAGTACTTC. The chain couples TRBV7-2 to TRBJ2-7; TRBD1 or TRBD2 may be the D gene (5 bases each). The V end was cut by 4 bases, the J end by 2 bases, with 18 bases between. CDR1 is SGHTA and CDR2 is FQGNSA in the germline V gene. This CDR3 is built from 16 residues. Full variable domain (outside the CDR3, taken from reference TRBV7-2 and TRBJ2-7): GAGVSQSPSNKVTEKGKDVELRCDPISGHTALYWYRQSLGQGLEFLIYFQGNSAPDKSGLPSDRFSAERTGGSVSTLTIQRTQQEDSAVYLCASSSRFRDLTYEQYFGPGTRLTVT.

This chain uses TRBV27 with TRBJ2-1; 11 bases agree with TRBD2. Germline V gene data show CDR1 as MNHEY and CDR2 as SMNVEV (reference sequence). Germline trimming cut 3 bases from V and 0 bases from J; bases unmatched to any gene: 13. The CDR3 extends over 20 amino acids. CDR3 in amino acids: CASSFTGTSGVHFSYNEQFF. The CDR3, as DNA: TGTGCCAGCAGTTTCACCGGGACTAGCGGTGTCCACTTCTCCTACAATGAGCAGTTCTTC.

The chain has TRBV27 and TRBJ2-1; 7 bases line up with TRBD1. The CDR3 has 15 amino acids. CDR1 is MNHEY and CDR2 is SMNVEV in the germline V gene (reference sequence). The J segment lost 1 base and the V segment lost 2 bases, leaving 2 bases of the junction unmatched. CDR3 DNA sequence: TGTGCCAGCAGTTTACAGGGGGTGTCCTACAATGAGCAGTTCTTC. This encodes CASSLQGVSYNEQFF.

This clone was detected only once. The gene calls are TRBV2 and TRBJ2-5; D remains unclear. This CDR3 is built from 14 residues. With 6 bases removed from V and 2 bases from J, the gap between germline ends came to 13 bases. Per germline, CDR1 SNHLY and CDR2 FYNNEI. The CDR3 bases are TGTGCCAGCAGAGGCAGTCCCCTACAAGAGACCCAGTACTTC. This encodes CASRGSPLQETQYF.

The DNA of the CDR3 is TGTGCCAGCAGCCCCCTAGCGGAGGGGGAGACCCAGTACTTC. Protein: CASSPLAEGETQYF. This chain links TRBV7-9 with TRBJ2-5; 7 bases are shared with TRBD2. The CDR3 runs to 14 residues. After removal of 5 bases from V and 5 bases from J, the junction contained 8 bases not matched to a gene. Germline V gives CDR1 SEHNR, CDR2 FQNEAQ (reference sequence).

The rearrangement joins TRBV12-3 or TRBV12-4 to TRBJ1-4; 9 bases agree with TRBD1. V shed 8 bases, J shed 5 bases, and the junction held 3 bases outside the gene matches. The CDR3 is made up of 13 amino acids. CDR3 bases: TGTGCCAGCGGGACAGGGTTGAATGAAAAACTGTTTTTT. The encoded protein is CASGTGLNEKLFF.

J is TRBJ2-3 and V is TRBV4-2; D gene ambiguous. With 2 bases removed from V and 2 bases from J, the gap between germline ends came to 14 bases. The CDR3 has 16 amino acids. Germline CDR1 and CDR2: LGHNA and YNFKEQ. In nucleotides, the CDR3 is TGTGCCAGCAGCCAATTCCGGACGCGCAACACAGATACGCAGTATTTT. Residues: CASSQFRTRNTDTQYF.

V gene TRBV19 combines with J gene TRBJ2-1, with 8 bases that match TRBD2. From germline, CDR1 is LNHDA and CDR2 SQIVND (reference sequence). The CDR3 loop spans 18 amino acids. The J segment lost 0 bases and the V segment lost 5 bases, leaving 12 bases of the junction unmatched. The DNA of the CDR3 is TGTGCCAGTAGTCCCAGGACTAGCTTCTCCCGCTCCTACAATGAGCAGTTCTTC. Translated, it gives CASSPRTSFSRSYNEQFF.

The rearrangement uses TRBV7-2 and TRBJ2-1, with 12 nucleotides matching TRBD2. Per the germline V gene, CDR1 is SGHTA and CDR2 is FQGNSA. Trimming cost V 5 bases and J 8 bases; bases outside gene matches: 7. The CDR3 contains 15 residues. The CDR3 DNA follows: TGTGCCAGCAGCGTGCTAGCGGGAGGGACCCATGAGCAGTTCTTC. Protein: CASSVLAGGTHEQFF.

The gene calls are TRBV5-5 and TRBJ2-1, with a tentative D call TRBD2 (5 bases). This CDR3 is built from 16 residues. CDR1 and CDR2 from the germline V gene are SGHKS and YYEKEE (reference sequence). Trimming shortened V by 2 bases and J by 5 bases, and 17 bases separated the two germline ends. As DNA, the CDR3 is TGTGCCAGCAGCTTAACTCCTCGCGGGCCCAACAATGAGCAGTTCTTC. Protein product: CASSLTPRGPNNEQFF.

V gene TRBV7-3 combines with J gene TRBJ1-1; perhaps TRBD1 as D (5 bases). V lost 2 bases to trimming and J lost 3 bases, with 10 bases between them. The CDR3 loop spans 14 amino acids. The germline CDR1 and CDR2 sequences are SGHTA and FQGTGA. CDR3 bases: TGTGCCAGCAGCTTAGAGGGGTCGGACACTGAAGCTTTCTTT. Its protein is CASSLEGSDTEAFF.

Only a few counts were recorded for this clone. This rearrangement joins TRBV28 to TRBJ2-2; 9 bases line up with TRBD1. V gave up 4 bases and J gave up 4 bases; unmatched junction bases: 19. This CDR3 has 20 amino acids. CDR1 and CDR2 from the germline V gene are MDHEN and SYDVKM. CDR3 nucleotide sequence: TGTGCCAGCAGTTATTTGTTCCCCACAGGGGGCGGTTCGGGCACCGGGGAGCTGTTTTTT. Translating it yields CASSYLFPTGGGSGTGELFF.

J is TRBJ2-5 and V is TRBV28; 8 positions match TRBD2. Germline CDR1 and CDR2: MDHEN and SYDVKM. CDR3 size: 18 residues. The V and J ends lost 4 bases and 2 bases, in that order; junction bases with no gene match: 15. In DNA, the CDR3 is TGTGCCAGCAGTTCCTCTCCGGGACTAGGGTCTCTTCAAGAGACCCAGTACTTC. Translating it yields CASSSSPGLGSLQETQYF.

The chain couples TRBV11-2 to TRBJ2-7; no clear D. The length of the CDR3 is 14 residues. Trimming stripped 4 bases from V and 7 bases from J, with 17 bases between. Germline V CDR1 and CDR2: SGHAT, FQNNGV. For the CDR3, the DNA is TGTGCCAGCAGCTCTGGGCCCTATCCTGGGGAGCAGTACTTC. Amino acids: CASSSGPYPGEQYF.

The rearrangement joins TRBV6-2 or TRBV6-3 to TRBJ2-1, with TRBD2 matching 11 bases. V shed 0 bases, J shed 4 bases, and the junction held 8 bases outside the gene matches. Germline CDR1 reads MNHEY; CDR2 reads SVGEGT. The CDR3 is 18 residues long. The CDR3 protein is CASSYSRTSGLQYNEQFF. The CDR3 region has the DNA TGTGCCAGCAGTTACTCGAGGACTAGCGGGCTACAATACAATGAGCAGTTCTTC.

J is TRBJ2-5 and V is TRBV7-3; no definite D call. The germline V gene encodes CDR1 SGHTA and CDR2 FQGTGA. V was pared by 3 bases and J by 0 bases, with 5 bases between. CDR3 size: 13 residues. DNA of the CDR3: TGTGCCAGCAGCTTCCGGTACCAAGAGACCCAGTACTTC. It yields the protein CASSFRYQETQYF.